This record concerns one T cell receptor (beta chain) sequence. The data stem from a study of human thymus T cells. This CDR3 is 19 amino acids long. Clones were read by immunoSEQ multiplex PCR, and TCRdb kept only the in-frame ones, dropping some. The repertoire holds tens of thousands of clones, with around 95% as singletons. During corrective heart surgery, resections were taken, and the thymus tissue came from them. The clonotype originates from a girl in the first two years of life with a congenital heart defect but otherwise immunologically healthy. The genes are TRBV21-1 and TRBJ2-1; TRBD2, as called in the table, went unchecked against the DNA. TRBV21-1 is termed a pseudogene. The sequenced sample was thymus tissue. The CDR3: CASSKHLASGRALDNEQFF. For the CDR3, the DNA is TGTGCCAGCAGCAAACACCTGGCTAGCGGGAGGGCCCTCGACAATGAGCAGTTCTTC.